These T cell receptor beta chains were read from a single sample in a study of regulatory T cells in long-lasting Graves disease. TCRdb passed the multiplex PCR reads through MiXCR, listing each CDR3 protein once. The sample shows around 250,000 distinct CDR3 sequences, around 18% of them seen only once. These same data were also listed under a study on T cells in Graves' hyperthyroidism and ophthalmopathy.

The sample was peripheral blood mononuclear cells (PBMCs), taken at new diagnosis, from a patient treated with antithyroid drugs. The source is a woman in her thirties with Graves disease. Each CDR3 is given with its conserved first and last residue. D genes are given only for firm matches. Some rows have no size entry. The others give once, few or many, or a class for an expanded clone.

J: TRBJ2-1; V: TRBV5-1; D: NA; size: many; DNA: TGCGCCAGCAGCTTTAATCCCCCCGGGACGGTCTACAATGAGCAGTTCTTC; CDR3: CASSFNPPGTVYNEQFF
J: TRBJ2-5; V: TRBV6-2/TRBV6-3; D: TRBD2; size: NA; DNA: TGTGCCAGCAGTTACTCGGGAAGACTAGCGGACCAAGAGACCCAGTACTTC; CDR3: CASSYSGRLADQETQYF
J: TRBJ1-5; V: TRBV5-8; D: TRBD1; size: NA; DNA: TGTGCCAGCAGCTTGTGGACAGGGAGGACGGGAAATCAGCCCCAGCATTTT; CDR3: CASSLWTGRTGNQPQHF
J: TRBJ2-1; V: TRBV19; D: TRBD2; size: many; DNA: TGTGCCAGTAGTCCTAGCGGGGGGGTCCGGGTCAATGAGCAGTTCTTC; CDR3: CASSPSGGVRVNEQFF
J: TRBJ2-5; V: TRBV28; D: TRBD1; size: few; DNA: TGTGCCAGCAGTAACAGGGGGACCCCGCGGGCCCAGTACTTC; CDR3: CASSNRGTPRAQYF
J: TRBJ2-3; V: TRBV5-1; D: TRBD1; size: many; DNA: TGCGCCAGCAGCCCGGGACAGGGCGCACTAGCAGAGTATTTT; CDR3: CASSPGQGALAEYF
J: TRBJ2-1; V: TRBV27; D: TRBD1; size: many; DNA: TGTGCCAGCAGTTTGGGGACAGGTTTTGAGCAGTTCTTC; CDR3: CASSLGTGFEQFF
J: TRBJ2-2; V: TRBV20-1; D: TRBD2; size: many; DNA: TGCAGTGCTAGAGATCTAGCGGGGGCCCACACCGGGGAGCTGTTTTTT; CDR3: CSARDLAGAHTGELFF
J: TRBJ2-1; V: TRBV19; D: NA; size: NA; DNA: TGTGCCAGTAGTCTAGGACGAGGCAATGAGCAGTTCTTC; CDR3: CASSLGRGNEQFF
J: TRBJ2-3; V: TRBV4-1; D: NA; size: few; DNA: TGCGCCAGCAGCCACATACTAGTCCGGGGACGCACAGATACGCAGTATTTT; CDR3: CASSHILVRGRTDTQYF
J: TRBJ1-6; V: TRBV11-3; D: NA; size: many; DNA: TGTGCCAGCAGCCAAGACAGTATGTCACCCCTCCACTTT; CDR3: CASSQDSMSPLHF
J: TRBJ2-2; V: TRBV27; D: NA; size: NA; DNA: TGTGCCAGCAGGAGGGGTGGCACCGGGGAGCTGTTTTTT; CDR3: CASRRGGTGELFF
J: TRBJ2-6; V: TRBV5-1; D: NA; size: few; DNA: TGCGCCAGCAGCTTGTATAACAGTCACTCTGGGGCCAACGTCCTGACTTTC; CDR3: CASSLYNSHSGANVLTF
J: TRBJ1-1; V: TRBV7-9; D: NA; size: NA; DNA: TGTGCCAGCAGTTTAAAGAGTTACACCAGGACATGGGGAGCTTTCTTT; CDR3: CASSLKSYTRTWGAFF
J: TRBJ1-2; V: TRBV7-2; D: NA; size: many; DNA: TGTGCCAGCAGCTTCACAGGGCTATTAGGCTACACCTTC; CDR3: CASSFTGLLGYTF
J: TRBJ2-5; V: TRBV12-3/TRBV12-4; D: TRBD2; size: many; DNA: TGTGCCAGCAGTGCCCTAACTAGCGGGGGGCCGCAAGAGACCCAGTACTTC; CDR3: CASSALTSGGPQETQYF
J: TRBJ2-1; V: TRBV2; D: NA; size: many; DNA: TGTGCCAGCAGTGAAGCGAGGGAGCAGTTCTTC; CDR3: CASSEAREQFF
J: TRBJ2-1; V: TRBV2; D: TRBD2; size: many; DNA: TGTGCCAGCAGTGAAGAAGCGGGGGGGTTTTACAATGAGCAGTTCTTC; CDR3: CASSEEAGGFYNEQFF
J: TRBJ1-2; V: TRBV7-8; D: NA; size: NA; DNA: TGTGCCAGCAGCTTAGTGGCCCGCCTGGGACACTCGAGCTACACCTTC; CDR3: CASSLVARLGHSSYTF
J: TRBJ1-1; V: TRBV3-1; D: NA; size: many; DNA: TGTGCCAGCAGCCAATATGGGTCGGACACTGAAGCTTTCTTT; CDR3: CASSQYGSDTEAFF